The clone carrying this T cell receptor (beta chain) turned up a few times. The data belong to a study of T cells after yellow fever vaccination. Study-wide context: Low-cell-number fractions were prepared with SMART-Seq v4 Ultra Low Input.

The junction had 11 bases not matched to a gene; V was cut back by 5 bases and J by 1 base. CDR3 length: 17 residues. CDR1 SGHVS and CDR2 FQNEAQ come from the germline V gene. TCRdb processed the 5' RACE reads anew with MiXCR; each CDR3 protein has one entry. The table shows 400,000 or so distinct CDR3 sequences, with 15% to 20% occurring only once. Sequenced material: PBMCs, taken before the yellow fever booster vaccination. The V gene is TRBV7-8, the J gene TRBJ2-3; 8 bases are a match to TRBD1. This TCR was sampled from a young man who received the YFV17D yellow fever vaccine. Here the CDR3 reads CASSVTPTGVGTDTQYF. DNA of the CDR3: TGTGCCAGCAGCGTAACCCCGACAGGGGTTGGCACAGATACGCAGTATTTT.